These 7 T cell receptor beta chains originate from one sample sequenced in a study of T cell responses to AZD1222 COVID-19 vaccine (dated by TCRdb to the early 2020s). The method was the immunoSEQ multiplex PCR assay. TCRdb took this table from immuneACCESS and kept in-frame rearrangements with V and J called. Such tables lack part of the clones; where checked against another copy, unresolved V genes explain under half of the gap, and the rest is unexplained. The sample table records approximately 150,000 clones; around nine tenths of these occur just once. The ten largest clones capture roughly 1.5% of the sample. What the time point label conveys for this sample: about 28 days (+/-7) after the second vaccine dose. The sequenced sample was peripheral blood, obtained 28 days after the second AZD1222 dose. These receptors came from an adult who received the AZD1222 COVID-19 vaccine.

This chain joins TRBV13 and TRBJ2-7; 7 nucleotides match TRBD2. The CDR3 is made up of 18 amino acids. J was trimmed by 3 bases and V by 6 bases; bases with no gene match: 20. The germline V gene has CDR1 PRHDT and CDR2 FYEKMQ (reference sequence). The CDR3 loop reads CASRQRDRRSTVDYEQYF. In DNA form, the CDR3 reads TGTGCCAGCAGACAGCGGGACCGACGATCAACAGTCGACTACGAGCAGTACTTC. Combining the CDR3 with reference TRBV13 and TRBJ2-7 gives the whole variable domain AAGVIQSPRHLIKEKRETATLKCYPIPRHDTVYWYQQGPGQDPQFLISFYEKMQSDKGSIPDRFSAQQFSDYHSELNMSSLELGDSALYFCASRQRDRRSTVDYEQYFGPGTRLTVT.

This chain links TRBV5-1 with TRBJ2-3, with a possible D match to TRBD2 (7 bases). The CDR3 consists of 16 residues. The germline V and J ends were trimmed by 1 base and 3 bases, with 15 bases remaining between them. Looked up from germline, CDR1 is SGHRS and CDR2 is YFSETQ. This chain's CDR3 is CASSLPLAQGTDTQYF. The DNA for the CDR3 is TGCGCCAGCAGCTTGCCACTAGCGCAGGGGACAGATACGCAGTATTTT.

The chain couples TRBV30 to TRBJ1-5; tentatively, D is TRBD1 (5 bases). The CDR3 length is 15 residues. The V gene lost 1 base and the J gene lost 4 bases, with 14 bases spanning the gap. The germline V gene has CDR1 GTSNPN and CDR2 SVGIG (reference sequence). The DNA for the CDR3 is TGTGCCTGGAGTGGGGGTGATCGGGGGAATCAGCCCCAGCATTTT. Its protein product is CAWSGGDRGNQPQHF.

The V call is TRBV19, the J call TRBJ2-2; 13 positions agree with TRBD2. Germline assignment: CDR1 LNHDA and CDR2 SQIVND (reference sequence). Trimming at V came to 6 bases and at J to 3 bases, leaving 4 bases not matched to a gene. This CDR3 spans 16 amino acids. This chain's CDR3 is CASSRLAGGDTGELFF. DNA of the CDR3: TGTGCCAGTAGCCGACTAGCGGGAGGAGACACCGGGGAGCTGTTTTTT.

The chain recombines TRBV7-2 with TRBJ2-3; D not certain. Per the germline V gene, CDR1 is SGHTA and CDR2 is FQGNSA. This CDR3 has 11 residues. V dropped 6 bases and J dropped 2 bases, with 3 bases sitting between them. CDR3 in amino acids: CASRNTDTQYF. CDR3 sequence (DNA): TGTGCCAGCAGGAACACAGATACGCAGTATTTT.

V gene TRBV7-6 combines with J gene TRBJ1-3; no definite D call. The CDR3 has 13 amino acids. CDR1 and CDR2 from the germline V gene are SGHVS and FNYEAQ. Trimming removed 1 base at V and 4 bases at J, with 5 bases between. CDR3 in amino acids: CASSLVTGNTIYF. CDR3 nucleotide sequence: TGTGCCAGCAGCTTAGTCACCGGAAACACCATATATTTT.

CDR3 nucleotides: TGTGCCAGCAGCCAAGATGTGGCAGACCACTACACCGGGGAGCTGTTTTTT. Its translation is CASSQDVADHYTGELFF. V usage is TRBV4-2 and J usage is TRBJ2-2, with no clear D. Germline V gene data show CDR1 as LGHNA and CDR2 as YNFKEQ. The CDR3 is made up of 17 amino acids. V lost 0 bases, J lost 3 bases, and 14 bases lay in between.